These 21 T cell receptor beta chains came from one sample sequenced in a study. MiXCR was run by TCRdb on the RT-PCR reads, yielding one entry per CDR3 protein. The sample has about 680,000 distinct CDR3 sequences, 14% seen once. The sample comprised memory CD4+ T cells from blood. The receptors derive from a female donor in good health, serving as a healthy control.

The chain uses TRBV5-1 and TRBJ2-2; 10 bases align to TRBD2. The CDR3 covers 16 residues. The V segment lost 0 bases and the J segment 6 bases; nucleotides outside the gene matches: 5. Germline CDR1 SGHRS, CDR2 YFSETQ. The CDR3 DNA follows: TGCGCCAGCAGCTTGGAACCTAGCGGGAGCGCCGGGGAGCTGTTTTTT. Translating it yields CASSLEPSGSAGELFF.

This clonotype has more than one count but fewer than ten. This chain joins TRBV20-1 and TRBJ2-5; the D gene is possibly TRBD1 (5 bases). This CDR3 region has 13 residues. Trimming shortened V by 4 bases and J by 6 bases, and 15 bases separated the two germline ends. The germline V gene has CDR1 DFQATT and CDR2 SNEGSKA (reference sequence). CDR3 loop: CSANGSGQKTQYF. DNA of the CDR3: TGCAGTGCTAATGGGTCAGGGCAAAAGACCCAGTACTTC.

The sample holds a few counts of this clonotype. The J gene is TRBJ2-1, the V gene TRBV20-1; 11 positions match TRBD2. Germline CDR1 DFQATT, CDR2 SNEGSKA (reference sequence). The CDR3 runs to 15 residues. Trimming cost V 1 base and J 9 bases; bases outside gene matches: 8. CDR3 coding DNA: TGCAGTGCTAGAGTAGTTAGCGGGGGGGCGGGTGAGCAGTTCTTC. Its protein product is CSARVVSGGAGEQFF.

The chain recombines TRBV10-2 with TRBJ2-5; D tentatively reads TRBD1 or TRBD2 (5 bases each). The CDR3 is made up of 12 amino acids. Germline V gene data show CDR1 as WSHSY and CDR2 as SAAADI. The V gene lost 8 bases and the J gene lost 2 bases, with 9 bases spanning the gap. The CDR3 DNA follows: TGCGCCAGCCGGGGACGGCAAGAGACCCAGTACTTC. This encodes CASRGRQETQYF.

The CDR3 bases are TGTGCCAGCAGCTCCACGGGAGAAGGCGGGGAGCTGTTTTTT. Translation gives CASSSTGEGGELFF. The chain has TRBV5-4 and TRBJ2-2; tentative D call: TRBD2 (6 bases). The V gene lost 3 bases and the J gene lost 7 bases, with 13 bases spanning the gap. Germline CDR1 SGHNT, CDR2 YYREEE (reference sequence). CDR3 size: 14 residues.

V is TRBV12-3 or TRBV12-4 and J is TRBJ2-6; no reliable D call. This CDR3 has 11 residues. Trimming pared 11 bases from V and 5 bases from J, leaving 7 bases between. CDR3: CAGTWANVLTF. The CDR3 region has the DNA TGTGCCGGTACATGGGCCAACGTCCTGACTTTC.

This chain uses TRBV6-5 with TRBJ1-2, with D unclear. Trimming took off 6 bases at V and 5 bases at J, with 10 bases between the two ends. Germline V CDR1 and CDR2: MNHEY, SVGAGI. CDR3 size: 12 residues. CDR3 bases: TGTGCCAGCAGAGCTCGAACGTATGGCTACACCTTC. It yields the protein CASRARTYGYTF.

This clonotype has ten or more counts. The rearrangement links TRBV9 to TRBJ2-3; 8 bases match TRBD1. The junction had 6 bases not matched to a gene; V was cut back by 3 bases and J by 6 bases. The CDR3 sequence is 14 residues long. CDR1 is SGDLS, CDR2 YYNGEE, per germline. For the CDR3, the DNA is TGTGCCAGCAGCGGAGGACAGGGAGCCGATACGCAGTATTTT. Translating gives CASSGGQGADTQYF.

The V gene is TRBV12-5, the J gene TRBJ2-3, with 7 bases identical to TRBD2. The trim removed 1 base at V and 2 bases at J, leaving 3 bases unmatched. Germline V lookup: CDR1 LGHNT, CDR2 FRNRAP. The CDR3 is 15 residues long. CDR3 sequence (DNA): TGTGCTAGTGGTTTGGCTAGCGGTCCCACAGATACGCAGTATTTT. Protein: CASGLASGPTDTQYF. Using reference TRBV12-5 and TRBJ2-3 for the parts outside the CDR3, the full variable domain is DARVTQTPRHKVTEMGQEVTMRCQPILGHNTVFWYRQTMMQGLELLAYFRNRAPLDDSGMPKDRFSAEMPDATLATLKIQPSEPRDSAVYFCASGLASGPTDTQYFGPGTRLTVL.

This clonotype was detected ten times or more. The V call is TRBV29-1, the J call TRBJ2-2, with D unclear. This CDR3 is 13 amino acids long. Trimming removed 4 bases at V and 2 bases at J, with 8 bases between. Germline V gene data show CDR1 as SQVTM and CDR2 as ANQGSEA. Written as DNA, the CDR3 is TGCAGCGTTGGGGCAGATAACACCGGGGAGCTGTTTTTT. Its translation is CSVGADNTGELFF.

This clonotype has a count of ten or more. The gene calls are TRBV10-3 and TRBJ1-1, with D unclear. This CDR3 spans 12 amino acids. Germline lookup yields CDR1 ENHRY and CDR2 SYGVKD. V dropped 4 bases and J dropped 6 bases, with 9 bases sitting between them. CDR3 amino acids: CAISGQNPEAFF. Written as DNA, the CDR3 is TGTGCCATCAGTGGACAAAACCCTGAAGCTTTCTTT.

This clonotype was detected a few times. The gene calls are TRBV30 and TRBJ1-2, with D possibly TRBD1 on 6 matching bases. The germline gives CDR1 GTSNPN, CDR2 SVGIG (reference sequence). This CDR3 comprises 19 residues. Deletions cut 1 base from V and 5 bases from J, with 29 bases between. The CDR3 loop reads CAWSAPLRDKKIRPYGYTF. CDR3 nucleotides: TGTGCCTGGAGTGCCCCCCTCCGGGACAAGAAAATTAGACCTTATGGCTACACCTTC. Full variable domain (missing parts from reference TRBV30 and TRBJ1-2): SQTIHQWPATLVQPVGSPLSLECTVEGTSNPNLYWYRQAAGRGLQLLFYSVGIGQISSEVPQNLSASRPQDRQFILSSKKLLLSDSGFYLCAWSAPLRDKKIRPYGYTFGSGTRLTVV.

The chain carries TRBV20-1 and TRBJ1-5; tentative D call: TRBD1 (5 bases). This CDR3 has 12 amino acids. Germline CDR1 DFQATT, CDR2 SNEGSKA (reference sequence). V was trimmed by 5 bases and J by 4 bases, leaving 9 bases between them. CDR3: CSAQPGNQPQHF. The CDR3 DNA reads TGCAGTGCTCAACCAGGGAATCAGCCCCAGCATTTT.

This clonotype was seen repeatedly, ten times or more. The rearrangement uses TRBV20-1 and TRBJ2-3, with D maybe TRBD1 (6 bases). Between the trimmed V and J ends, which lost 0 bases and 4 bases, there was a span of 14 bases. Germline V gene sequence: CDR1 DFQATT, CDR2 SNEGSKA (reference sequence). The CDR3 runs to 15 residues. In DNA form, the CDR3 reads TGCAGTGCTAGAGAGGGGGCCGTCGGAGCAGATACGCAGTATTTT. Amino acid sequence: CSAREGAVGADTQYF.

The rearrangement joins TRBV11-2 to TRBJ1-2; D gene ambiguous. The germline V gene encodes CDR1 SGHAT and CDR2 FQNNGV. The CDR3 runs 13 residues. Trimming cost V 5 bases and J 6 bases, with 13 bases left between them. The DNA for the CDR3 is TGTGCCAGCAGCCTGGCGGGTCAGAATGGCTACACCTTC. Protein: CASSLAGQNGYTF.

This clonotype has a handful of counts. This chain joins TRBV24-1 and TRBJ2-2; tentative D call: TRBD1 (5 bases). The germline V gene encodes CDR1 KGHDR and CDR2 SFDVKD. Trimming shortened V by 4 bases and J by 3 bases, and 8 bases separated the two germline ends. This CDR3 has 14 residues. CDR3 coding DNA: TGTGCCACCAGTGACCCAGGGTACACCGGGGAGCTGTTTTTT. Translation: CATSDPGYTGELFF.

This clonotype has a count of ten or more. This chain uses TRBV29-1 with TRBJ2-2; 8 bases are shared with TRBD1. Germline CDR1 SQVTM, CDR2 ANQGSEA. There are 15 residues in the CDR3. J gave up 7 bases and V 7 bases, and 14 bases lay outside the gene matches. The DNA of the CDR3 is TGCAGCGCCCCGGGGGCAGGGGGCTTAGGCGGGGAGCTGTTTTTT. It encodes CSAPGAGGLGGELFF.

This clonotype was seen more than once but under ten times. This chain connects TRBV27 to TRBJ2-3, with 8 bases aligning to TRBD2. CDR1 and CDR2 from the germline V gene are MNHEY and SMNVEV (reference sequence). The CDR3 extends over 15 amino acids. With V trimmed by 6 bases and J by 4 bases, 9 bases remained unmatched. The CDR3 DNA reads TGTGCCAGCAGCCAAGCGGGAGCAGCCCCAGATACGCAGTATTTT. This gives the protein CASSQAGAAPDTQYF.

The V call is TRBV7-9, the J call TRBJ1-6; D may be TRBD1 (6 bases). From germline, CDR1 is SEHNR and CDR2 FQNEAQ (reference sequence). V was cut by 6 bases and J by 9 bases, with 18 bases left in between. There are 15 residues in the CDR3. The CDR3 coding sequence is TGTGCCAGCAGTTCACCCTCCAGGGGAAGTTCACCCCTCCACTTT. Its translation: CASSSPSRGSSPLHF.

The gene calls are TRBV20-1 and TRBJ2-2; 7 positions agree with TRBD1. CDR3 size: 16 residues. V lost 5 bases to trimming and J lost 5 bases; unmatched junction nucleotides: 14. Germline assignment: CDR1 DFQATT and CDR2 SNEGSKA (reference sequence). CDR3 DNA: TGCAGTGCTTCAGACAGGGCCGAAAGGGGAACCGGGGAGCTGTTTTTT. It codes for CSASDRAERGTGELFF.

This clonotype was picked up a small number of times. This chain joins TRBV4-1 and TRBJ1-2; D is unresolved. V was shortened by 0 bases and J by 5 bases, with 7 bases between the two germline ends. Per the germline V gene, CDR1 is MGHRA and CDR2 is YSYEKL. The CDR3 extends over 13 amino acids. The CDR3 reads CASSQDGPYGYTF. DNA of the CDR3: TGCGCCAGCAGCCAAGACGGGCCTTATGGCTACACCTTC.